The 26 T cell receptor beta chains given below trace back to one sample, sequenced in a study of T cell changes during pregnancy in multiple sclerosis. Generated by immunoSEQ multiplex PCR, the TCRdb table keeps only in-frame clones and is missing some. The table includes tens of thousands of clones, around nine tenths detected once. The material was peripheral blood, obtained in the second trimester of pregnancy. The receptor set was obtained from a female donor in good health, enrolled as a control in a pregnancy study.

This chain links TRBV5-4 with TRBJ2-1; TRBD1 agrees at 10 bases. V trimming: 3 bases; J trimming: 12 bases; junction bases outside the gene matches: 12. The germline gives CDR1 SGHNT, CDR2 YYREEE (reference sequence). CDR3 size: 15 residues. Written as DNA, the CDR3 is TGTGCCAGCAGCTCCAGACAGGGGGCCAGGGACGCGCAGTTCTTC. Translated: CASSSRQGARDAQFF.

The V gene is TRBV5-6, the J gene TRBJ1-6; the match to TRBD1 covers 8 bases. The germline V gene encodes CDR1 SGHDT and CDR2 YYEEEE. The CDR3 sequence is 15 residues long. The junction had 6 bases not matched to a gene; V was cut back by 2 bases and J by 8 bases. CDR3 in amino acids: CASSFRQGRDSPLHF. In DNA form, the CDR3 reads TGTGCCAGCAGCTTCCGACAGGGGCGGGATTCACCCCTCCACTTT.

This clone was seen only once. The chain has TRBV27 and TRBJ1-2; 10 nucleotides line up with TRBD1. Germline CDR1 is MNHEY and CDR2 is SMNVEV (reference sequence). V trimming: 0 bases; J trimming: 2 bases; junction bases outside the gene matches: 9. This CDR3 spans 18 amino acids. CDR3 coding DNA: TGTGCCAGCAGTTTATCTCAACCTCGACAGGGGGCGAACTATGGCTACACCTTC. Translation gives CASSLSQPRQGANYGYTF.

The chain carries TRBV7-9 and TRBJ1-1; no clear D gene. The ends were cut back, 9 bases at V and 1 base at J, with 9 bases in the middle. Germline V gene lookup returns CDR1 SEHNR and CDR2 FQNEAQ (reference sequence). The CDR3 contains 12 residues. This CDR3 is CASLAANTEAFF. CDR3 nucleotide sequence: TGTGCCAGTTTGGCGGCGAACACTGAAGCTTTCTTT.

V is TRBV2 and J is TRBJ1-1; weak D call: TRBD1 (5 bases). Germline assignment: CDR1 SNHLY and CDR2 FYNNEI. V gave up 1 base and J gave up 6 bases, with 15 bases separating them. This CDR3 is 15 amino acids long. As DNA, the CDR3 is TGTGCCAGCAGTGAAGATGGGGGGGAGGCCGCTGAAGCTTTCTTT. Translating gives CASSEDGGEAAEAFF.

The V and J genes are TRBV7-2 and TRBJ2-1; the match to TRBD1 covers 7 bases. Germline CDR1 and CDR2: SGHTA and FQGNSA. Trimming cost V 1 base and J 14 bases; bases outside gene matches: 5. The CDR3 spans 12 residues. As DNA, the CDR3 is TGTGCCAGCAGCTTAGGACAGGGTTATGAGTTCTTC. The encoded protein is CASSLGQGYEFF.

The gene calls are TRBV29-1 and TRBJ1-1; D not certain. Per the germline V gene, CDR1 is SQVTM and CDR2 is ANQGSEA. Trimming stripped 4 bases from V and 5 bases from J, with 8 bases between. CDR3 size: 11 residues. The CDR3 region is CSVGRETEAFF. CDR3 sequence (DNA): TGCAGCGTTGGGAGGGAGACTGAAGCTTTCTTT.

J is TRBJ2-1 and V is TRBV5-1, with a possible D match to TRBD1 (6 bases). This CDR3 comprises 12 residues. V was shortened by 0 bases and J by 9 bases, with 7 bases between the two germline ends. CDR1 and CDR2 from the germline V gene are SGHRS and YFSETQ. This CDR3 reads CASSLGGGEQFF. CDR3 nucleotides: TGCGCCAGCAGCTTGGGAGGGGGTGAGCAGTTCTTC.

This chain links TRBV7-2 with TRBJ2-7; TRBD1 aligns across 7 bases. The CDR3 extends over 15 amino acids. Germline-derived CDR1 and CDR2 are SGHTA and FQGNSA. The V segment lost 5 bases and the J segment 4 bases; nucleotides outside the gene matches: 11. CDR3 sequence reads: CASSPGTEKGYEQYF. CDR3 DNA sequence: TGTGCCAGCAGCCCAGGGACAGAGAAGGGGTACGAGCAGTACTTC. Variable domain in full (rest from reference TRBV7-2 and TRBJ2-7): GAGVSQSPSNKVTEKGKDVELRCDPISGHTALYWYRQSLGQGLEFLIYFQGNSAPDKSGLPSDRFSAERTGGSVSTLTIQRTQQEDSAVYLCASSPGTEKGYEQYFGPGTRLTVT.

The chain recombines TRBV15 with TRBJ1-2; 8 bases fit TRBD1. The V segment lost 1 base and the J segment 4 bases; nucleotides outside the gene matches: 5. Looked up from germline, CDR1 is LNHNV and CDR2 is YYDKDF (reference sequence). The CDR3 length is 15 residues. CDR3 nucleotides: TGTGCCACCAGCAGAGCACCAGGGGGCGGCTATGGCTACACCTTC. It is translated as CATSRAPGGGYGYTF.

As DNA, the CDR3 is TGTGCCAGCAGCGTCGACAGGGGGCGAGGATACTATGGCTACACCTTC. Encoded protein: CASSVDRGRGYYGYTF. The rearrangement links TRBV9 to TRBJ1-2; 10 nucleotides line up with TRBD1. This CDR3 has 16 residues. Germline V gives CDR1 SGDLS, CDR2 YYNGEE. The trim removed 2 bases at V and 3 bases at J, leaving 7 bases unmatched.

J is TRBJ1-1 and V is TRBV4-3; TRBD1 aligns across 7 bases. CDR1 and CDR2 (germline): LGHNA, YSLEER. V shed 1 base and J 7 bases; nucleotides not matched to a gene: 3. The CDR3 extends over 13 amino acids. The CDR3 here is CASSQGTGDEAFF. In DNA form, the CDR3 reads TGCGCCAGCAGCCAAGGAACAGGGGATGAAGCTTTCTTT.

The chain is built from TRBV28 and TRBJ1-1; tentatively, D is TRBD1 (5 bases). The CDR3 runs to 12 residues. V lost 11 bases, J lost 4 bases, and 14 bases lay in between. Germline CDR1 and CDR2: MDHEN and SYDVKM. DNA for the CDR3: TGTGCCCTACGGCAGGGCGGCACTGAAGCTTTCTTT. Residues: CALRQGGTEAFF.

This clone appeared a single time. V and J are TRBV6-6 and TRBJ1-1, with D maybe TRBD1 (6 bases). V gave up 4 bases and J gave up 2 bases, with 11 bases separating them. The CDR3 runs 14 residues. Germline V gene lookup returns CDR1 MNHNY and CDR2 SVGAGI (reference sequence). CDR3 residues: CASSSSGENTEAFF. In DNA form, the CDR3 reads TGTGCCAGCAGTTCATCAGGGGAAAACACTGAAGCTTTCTTT.

This chain joins TRBV5-6 and TRBJ1-5; D gene ambiguous. This CDR3 has 16 amino acids. Germline CDR1 and CDR2: SGHDT and YYEEEE. Trimming took off 1 base at V and 1 base at J, with 12 bases between the two ends. CDR3 amino acids: CASSLRGRMSNQPQHF. The CDR3 DNA follows: TGTGCCAGCAGCTTGAGAGGGAGGATGAGCAATCAGCCCCAGCATTTT.

This rearrangement joins TRBV7-2 to TRBJ1-5; D remains ambiguous. Germline assignment: CDR1 SGHTA and CDR2 FQGNSA. The CDR3 sequence is 13 residues long. V lost 0 bases, J lost 5 bases, and 5 bases lay in between. CDR3 region: CASSLARDQPQHF. CDR3 nucleotides: TGTGCCAGCAGCTTAGCTCGGGATCAGCCCCAGCATTTT.

The chain joins TRBV15 to TRBJ2-7; D might be TRBD2 (5 bases). The CDR3 has 14 residues. The V end lost 0 bases, the J end lost 2 bases, and 8 bases lay between the germline ends. Germline V gene data show CDR1 as LNHNV and CDR2 as YYDKDF (reference sequence). In DNA form, the CDR3 reads TGTGCCACCAGCAGAGATATGGGAGCCTACGAGCAGTACTTC. This gives the protein CATSRDMGAYEQYF.

This clone was detected once. Other DNA sequences from this sample encode an identical CDR3 as well. The chain is built from TRBV7-9 and TRBJ2-2, with 7 bases matching TRBD1. CDR1 is SEHNR, CDR2 FQNEAQ, per germline (reference sequence). V trimming: 0 bases; J trimming: 0 bases; junction bases outside the gene matches: 1. The CDR3 contains 16 residues. The CDR3 loop is CASSLAQGTNTGELFF. The CDR3 DNA reads as TGTGCCAGCAGCTTAGCACAGGGGACGAACACCGGGGAGCTGTTTTTT.

This chain uses TRBV7-6 with TRBJ2-6; D unclear. The V gene's germline CDR1 is SGHVS and CDR2 FNYEAQ. The ends were cut back, 3 bases at V and 2 bases at J, with 11 bases in the middle. The CDR3 is made up of 16 amino acids. The CDR3 DNA follows: TGTGCCAGCAGCTTCATGTCGAGCCCTGGGGCCAACGTCCTGACTTTC. Its protein is CASSFMSSPGANVLTF.

The gene calls are TRBV5-1 and TRBJ2-3; D might be TRBD1 (5 bases). Trimming took 7 bases from V and 3 from J, leaving 12 bases between them. The CDR3 totals 13 residues. Germline CDR1 is SGHRS and CDR2 is YFSETQ. CDR3 sequence: CASAMRTTDTQYF. The CDR3 region has the DNA TGCGCCAGCGCGATGCGGACAACAGATACGCAGTATTTT.

This rearrangement joins TRBV19 to TRBJ1-4; 7 nucleotides line up with TRBD1. J gave up 8 bases and V 9 bases, and 3 bases lay outside the gene matches. The V gene's germline CDR1 is LNHDA and CDR2 SQIVND (reference sequence). The CDR3 totals 11 residues. The CDR3, as DNA: TGTGCCAGCTGGGGACAGGAAAAACTGTTTTTT. Its translation is CASWGQEKLFF.

V usage is TRBV7-6 and J usage is TRBJ1-1; D gene unclear. CDR3 size: 14 residues. CDR1 and CDR2 from the germline V gene are SGHVS and FNYEAQ. V was clipped by 5 bases and J by 5 bases, with 15 bases between them. This chain's CDR3 is CASSQQTPGTEAFF. In nucleotides, the CDR3 is TGTGCCAGCAGCCAACAGACCCCGGGGACTGAAGCTTTCTTT. The full variable domain, rest sourced from reference TRBV7-6 and TRBJ1-1, is GAGVSQSPRYKVTKRGQDVALRCDPISGHVSLYWYRQALGQGPEFLTYFNYEAQQDKSGLPNDRFSAERPEGSISTLTIQRTEQRDSAMYRCASSQQTPGTEAFFGQGTRLTVV.

The chain employs TRBV28 and TRBJ2-7, with 7 positions matching TRBD2. This CDR3 spans 12 amino acids. CDR1 and CDR2 (germline): MDHEN, SYDVKM. V lost 6 bases to trimming and J lost 12 bases; unmatched junction nucleotides: 11. Here the CDR3 reads CASRNQGRGLYF. The CDR3 bases are TGTGCCAGCAGGAACCAAGGGAGGGGACTGTACTTC.

This clone was seen only once. The rearrangement links TRBV7-9 to TRBJ2-5; 8 bases are shared with TRBD2. The CDR3 loop spans 15 amino acids. Looked up from germline, CDR1 is SEHNR and CDR2 is FQNEAQ (reference sequence). The ends lost 5 bases at V and 3 bases at J; junction bases unmatched: 8. CDR3 residues: CASSGKPGLEETQYF. The DNA for the CDR3 is TGTGCCAGCAGCGGAAAACCGGGACTAGAAGAGACCCAGTACTTC.

Here the CDR3 reads CASTPWASPGYTF. The CDR3 DNA follows: TGTGCCAGTACCCCTTGGGCCTCACCTGGCTACACCTTC. The chain recombines TRBV19 with TRBJ1-2; no clear D gene. The CDR3 consists of 13 residues. In germline, CDR1 is LNHDA, CDR2 SQIVND (reference sequence). V was cut by 7 bases and J by 7 bases, with 16 bases left in between.

J is TRBJ1-1 and V is TRBV29-1; D possibly corresponds to TRBD1 (6 bases). Per germline, CDR1 SQVTM and CDR2 ANQGSEA. This CDR3 region has 13 residues. V was trimmed by 0 bases and J by 10 bases, leaving 15 bases between them. The CDR3 DNA reads TGCAGCGTTGAAGAAGGGCAGGGGAAAGGAGCTTTCTTT. Its protein product is CSVEEGQGKGAFF.